The clone carrying this T cell receptor beta chain turned up a few times. Its target is not known. This PCR relied on a set of 60 Vbeta primers and 13 Jbeta primers. Profiled with immunoSEQ multiplex PCR; TCRdb holds only in-frame clones, not every one. This table has around 93,000 clones, approximately 60% appearing once. The data stem from a study of cytomegalovirus exposure and HLA in healthy donors. This CDR3 is 15 amino acids long. V gave up 0 bases and J gave up 3 bases, with 8 bases separating them. Germline values: CDR1 LGHNA, CDR2 YSLEER. General study results and limits: Researchers reportedly found TCR beta sequences accurately predicted most subjects' HLA-A and HLA-B alleles. Association of approximately 16,000 TCR beta sequences with HLA alleles was found at 0.05 false discovery rate in a later analysis. CMV serostatus stood as the only immune exposure information on hand.

The sequenced sample was PBMCs. The chain employs TRBV4-3 and TRBJ1-4; D call uncertain. This TCR derives from a boy under 18 in good health and CMV-seropositive. The CDR3 sequence is CASSQDWGANEKLFF. In nucleotides, the CDR3 is TGCGCCAGCAGCCAAGACTGGGGAGCTAATGAAAAACTGTTTTTT.